The T cell receptor beta chain under discussion was sequenced for a study of shared clonotypes between healthy human individuals. Terminally differentiated effector memory CD45RA+ cells were left out of the naive CD8 fraction, which was CD45RO-negative and positively selected for CCR7. Using immunoSEQ multiplex PCR, the repertoire was profiled, and TCRdb retains in-frame clones only, with some absent. The profile shows about 2,100,000 clones, about 92% of them singletons. After removal of 4 bases from V and 4 bases from J, the junction contained 13 bases not matched to a gene. The germline CDR1 and CDR2 sequences are SEHNR and FQNEAQ (reference sequence). The CDR3 runs 17 residues.

The sample comprised naive CD8+ T cells from PBMCs. The rearrangement uses TRBV7-9 and TRBJ2-3; 8 positions match TRBD1. The clonotype comes from a young man in good health. Some clones in this sample may be carry-over from other donors' samples. CDR3 protein: CASSSGTGPFIPDTQYF. Written as DNA, the CDR3 is TGTGCCAGCAGCTCGGGGACAGGCCCTTTTATCCCAGATACGCAGTATTTT.